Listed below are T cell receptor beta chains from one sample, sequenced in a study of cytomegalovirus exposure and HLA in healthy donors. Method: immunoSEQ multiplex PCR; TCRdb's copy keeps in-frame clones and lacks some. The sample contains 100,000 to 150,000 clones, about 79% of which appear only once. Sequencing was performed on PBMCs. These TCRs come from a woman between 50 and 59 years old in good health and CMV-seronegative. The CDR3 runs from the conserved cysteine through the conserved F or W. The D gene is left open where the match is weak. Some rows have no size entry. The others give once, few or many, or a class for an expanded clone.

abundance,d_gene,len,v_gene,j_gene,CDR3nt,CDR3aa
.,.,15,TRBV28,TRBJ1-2,TGTGCCGCGGGGTCTCGACAGACGGTAAACTATGGCTACACCTTC,CAAGSRQTVNYGYTF
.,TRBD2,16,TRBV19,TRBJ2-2,TGTGCCAGTAGTACAGGCCCTCGGGGGGAGGGCGGGGAGCTGTTTTTT,CASSTGPRGEGGELFF
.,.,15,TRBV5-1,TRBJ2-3,TGCGCCAGCATACCAGACAATGGGGGGACAGATACGCAGTATTTT,CASIPDNGGTDTQYF
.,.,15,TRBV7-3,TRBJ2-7,TGTGCCAGCAGCTCATCCCCCTCTAGTGCGGGCGAGCAGTACTTC,CASSSSPSSAGEQYF
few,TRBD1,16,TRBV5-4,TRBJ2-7,TGTGCCAGCAGCTCTGGGGACAGGGGTGGGCTCTACGAGCAGTACTTC,CASSSGDRGGLYEQYF
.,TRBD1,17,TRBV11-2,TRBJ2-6,TGTGCCAGCAGCGTCTTACAGGGGGCGCTTGGGGCCAACGTCCTGACTTTC,CASSVLQGALGANVLTF
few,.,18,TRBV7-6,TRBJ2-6,TGTGCCAGCAGCCCTCAAACAGGATACTCTCTGGGGGCCAACGTCCTGACTTTC,CASSPQTGYSLGANVLTF
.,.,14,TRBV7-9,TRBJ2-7,TGTGCCAGCAGCTTAGTCAAGGGAGTGGACGAGCAGTACTTC,CASSLVKGVDEQYF
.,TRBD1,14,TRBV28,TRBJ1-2,TGTGCCAGCAGGGCCCCGGGACAGGGCTATGGCTACACCTTC,CASRAPGQGYGYTF
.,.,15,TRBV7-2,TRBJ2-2,TGTGCCAGCAGCTTATCCCTATCGGGTGGCGGGGAGCTGTTTTTT,CASSLSLSGGGELFF
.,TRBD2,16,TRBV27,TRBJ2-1,TGTGCCAGCAGAGTTAGCGGGAGTGAGTCCTACAATGAGCAGTTCTTC,CASRVSGSESYNEQFF
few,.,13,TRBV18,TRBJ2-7,TGTGCCAGCTCCCCCACCCCCCAGGGCGAGCAGTACTTC,CASSPTPQGEQYF
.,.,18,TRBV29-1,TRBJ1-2,TGCAGCGTTGACATCACCCTTCCGCGGGGGGACATTCGCTATGGCTACACCTTC,CSVDITLPRGDIRYGYTF
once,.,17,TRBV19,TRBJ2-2,TGTGCCAGTAGTATAACCCTAGGAAGCGAGAACACCGGGGAGCTGTTTTTT,CASSITLGSENTGELFF
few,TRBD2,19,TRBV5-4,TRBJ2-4,TGTGCCAGCAGCCAGACTAGCGGGGGACTTGATATAGCCAAAAACATTCAGTACTTC,CASSQTSGGLDIAKNIQYF
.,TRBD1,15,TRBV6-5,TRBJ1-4,TGTGCCAGCAGTTACTCGACAGGGGGGTATGAAAAACTGTTTTTT,CASSYSTGGYEKLFF
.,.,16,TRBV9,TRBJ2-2,TGTGCCAGCAGCGTACAGACTTCTGCACCGACCGGGGAGCTGTTTTTT,CASSVQTSAPTGELFF
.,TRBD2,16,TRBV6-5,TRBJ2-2,TGTGCCAGCAGTTACTCGAAGGGACTAGTTCCCGGGGAGCTGTTTTTT,CASSYSKGLVPGELFF
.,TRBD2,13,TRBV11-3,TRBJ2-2,TGTGCCAGCAGCCCCCGGGGGGCCGGGGAGCTGTTTTTT,CASSPRGAGELFF
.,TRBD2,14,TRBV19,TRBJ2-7,TGTGCCAGTAGTATTAGGAGCGGGACCTACGAGCAGTACTTC,CASSIRSGTYEQYF
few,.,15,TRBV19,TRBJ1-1,TGTGCCAGTGGCATAAGGGGGTCCATGAACACTGAAGCTTTCTTT,CASGIRGSMNTEAFF
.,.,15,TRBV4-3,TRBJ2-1,TGCGCCAGCAGCCAGACTACCGCCCGCCCTAATGAGCAGTTCTTC,CASSQTTARPNEQFF
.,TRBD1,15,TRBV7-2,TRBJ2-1,TGTGCCAGCAGCTCCACAGGGGACGGGCGGAATGAGCAGTTCTTC,CASSSTGDGRNEQFF
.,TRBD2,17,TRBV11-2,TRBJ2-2,TGTGCCAGCAGCGCCCGCCCCGCGGGAGGTGAGACCGGGGAGCTGTTTTTT,CASSARPAGGETGELFF
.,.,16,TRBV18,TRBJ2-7,TGTGCCAGCTCACCTCCTACCGGGCGGGGAACCTACGAGCAGTACTTC,CASSPPTGRGTYEQYF
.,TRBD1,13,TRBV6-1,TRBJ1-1,TGTGCCAGCAGTCACAGGGGGACCACTGAAGCTTTCTTT,CASSHRGTTEAFF
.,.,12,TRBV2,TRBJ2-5,TGTGCCAGCAGGGAGTCCCAAGAGACCCAGTACTTC,CASRESQETQYF
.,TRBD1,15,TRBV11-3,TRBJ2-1,TGTGCCAGCAGCCTGGGACAGGGAGAGGGGGGTGAGCAGTTCTTC,CASSLGQGEGGEQFF
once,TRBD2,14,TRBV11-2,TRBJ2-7,TGTGCCAGCAGTCCCAGCGGGAGCCCCTACGAGCAGTACTTC,CASSPSGSPYEQYF
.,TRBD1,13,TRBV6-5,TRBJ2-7,TGTGCCAGCAGTCGGACAGGTTACTACGAGCAGTACTTC,CASSRTGYYEQYF
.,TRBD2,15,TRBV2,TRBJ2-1,TGTGCCAGCAGAGGCCTAGCGGGAGTCGGCAATGAGCAGTTCTTC,CASRGLAGVGNEQFF
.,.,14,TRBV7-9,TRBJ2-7,TGTGCCAGCAGCCGGGACTCGGGGAGTTACGAGCAGTACTTC,CASSRDSGSYEQYF
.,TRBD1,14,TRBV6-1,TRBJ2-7,TGTGCCAGCAGTGAGTCACAGGGGGGCAACGAGCAGTACTTC,CASSESQGGNEQYF
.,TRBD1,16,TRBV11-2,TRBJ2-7,TGTGCCAGCAGCCGAGCAGTGGGGACAGAGACTTACGAGCAGTACTTC,CASSRAVGTETYEQYF
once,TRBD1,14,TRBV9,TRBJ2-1,TGTGCCAGCAGCGCCGGGACAGATTACAATGAGCAGTTCTTC,CASSAGTDYNEQFF
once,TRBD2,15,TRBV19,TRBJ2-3,TGTGCCAGTACCACTAGCGGGAGCCGCACAGATACGCAGTATTTT,CASTTSGSRTDTQYF
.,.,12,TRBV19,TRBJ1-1,TGTGCCAGTAGTATTCCACAGGGTTCAGCTTTCTTT,CASSIPQGSAFF
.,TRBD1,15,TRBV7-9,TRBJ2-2,TGTGCCAGCAGCGACCTGACAGGGAGTCCCGGGGAGCTGTTTTTT,CASSDLTGSPGELFF
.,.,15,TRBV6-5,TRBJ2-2,TGTGCCAGCAGGCCGGGCAGGGGGAACACCGGGGAGCTGTTTTTT,CASRPGRGNTGELFF
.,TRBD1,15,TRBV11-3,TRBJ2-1,TGTGCCAGCAGCTCACGGGACAGGGGGCAAAATGAGCAGTTCTTC,CASSSRDRGQNEQFF
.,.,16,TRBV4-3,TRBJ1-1,TGCGCCAGCAGCCAAGAAGGCCCAGGAATGAACACTGAAGCTTTCTTT,CASSQEGPGMNTEAFF
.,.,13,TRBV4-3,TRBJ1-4,TGCGCCAGCAGCCAAGAAACGGGTGAAAAACTGTTTTTT,CASSQETGEKLFF
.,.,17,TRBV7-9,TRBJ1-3,TGTGCCAGCAGCCCCGGGTTAGGCGTCAAGCCCGGGTACACCATATATTTT,CASSPGLGVKPGYTIYF
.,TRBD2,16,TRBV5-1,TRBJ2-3,TGCGCCAGCAGTACGACCGGGACTAGCTTTTCAGATACGCAGTATTTT,CASSTTGTSFSDTQYF
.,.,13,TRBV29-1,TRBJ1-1,TGCAGCGTTGGTGGGGGCTCGAACACTGAAGCTTTCTTT,CSVGGGSNTEAFF
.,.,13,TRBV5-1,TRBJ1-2,TGCGCCAGCAGCTTGGGGCAGATCTATGGCTACACCTTC,CASSLGQIYGYTF
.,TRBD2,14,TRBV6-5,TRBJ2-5,TGTGCCAGCGCGCTAGCGGGAGGCCTGGAGACCCAGTACTTC,CASALAGGLETQYF
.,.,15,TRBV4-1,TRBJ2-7,TGCGCCAGCAGCCCACGAGACACCTCCTCCTACGAGCAGTACTTC,CASSPRDTSSYEQYF
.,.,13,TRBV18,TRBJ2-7,TGTGCCAGCTCACCAGGGGTTGGGGCCGGGCAGTACTTC,CASSPGVGAGQYF
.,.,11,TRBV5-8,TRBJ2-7,TGTGCCAGCAGGCGCTCCTACGAGCAGTACTTC,CASRRSYEQYF
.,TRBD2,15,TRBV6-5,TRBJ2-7,TGTGCCAGCACCAGTCCCGGGACTAGCGGGAGAAGGCAGTACTTC,CASTSPGTSGRRQYF